The 10 T cell receptor beta chains below come from one sample, sequenced in a study of OX40 agonist ivuxolimab in advanced cancers. Library prep was done by the immunoSEQ multiplex PCR assay. In TCRdb, the immuneACCESS table is reduced to in-frame sequences with V and J assigned. These tables do not hold every clone; where another copy was compared, an unresolved V gene accounts for under half, and the others remain unexplained. This sample is represented by under 80,000 clones; about 93% of them were singletons. The top ten clonotypes cover less than 7% of the sample. Sample: CD4+ or CD8+ T cells sorted from blood, taken in a trial of the OX40 agonist ivuxolimab. The source of these receptors is an adult with an advanced solid tumor such as melanoma, head and neck, liver or kidney cancer.

The chain joins TRBV15 to TRBJ2-1; no clear D gene. Per the germline V gene, CDR1 is LNHNV and CDR2 is YYDKDF (reference sequence). The CDR3 has 15 amino acids. The ends were cut back, 6 bases at V and 8 bases at J, with 20 bases in the middle. CDR3 DNA sequence: TGTGCCACCAGGCAGTCGGGCCGACTGTTTGATGAGCAGTTCTTC. Encoded protein: CATRQSGRLFDEQFF.

The chain links TRBV9 to TRBJ2-1; D unresolved. Trimming took off 0 bases at V and 2 bases at J, with 3 bases between the two ends. CDR1 SGDLS and CDR2 YYNGEE come from the germline V gene. The CDR3 spans 13 residues. CDR3: CASSVATYNEQFF. DNA for the CDR3: TGTGCCAGCAGCGTAGCTACCTACAATGAGCAGTTCTTC.

This chain uses TRBV6-1 with TRBJ1-2; TRBD1 might be the D (5 bases). Germline CDR1 and CDR2: MNHNS and SASEGT. The length of the CDR3 is 14 residues. V gave up 3 bases and J gave up 10 bases, with 18 bases separating them. CDR3: CASSEGPFAILYTF. The CDR3 DNA follows: TGTGCCAGCAGTGAGGGACCCTTCGCGATTCTCTACACCTTC.

This clone has a single count. The J gene is TRBJ2-2, the V gene TRBV5-1, with D possibly matching TRBD1 (6 bases). The CDR3 is made up of 13 amino acids. Trimming pared 4 bases from V and 7 bases from J, leaving 11 bases between. CDR1 and CDR2 (germline): SGHRS, YFSETQ. CDR3 in amino acids: CASSPGTLGELFF. The CDR3 region has the DNA TGCGCCAGCAGCCCAGGGACACTCGGGGAGCTGTTTTTT.

The chain is built from TRBV5-6 and TRBJ2-7; tentatively, D is TRBD1 (5 bases). Trimming pared 0 bases from V and 1 base from J, leaving 23 bases between. Germline CDR1 reads SGHDT; CDR2 reads YYEEEE. The CDR3 extends over 19 amino acids. In nucleotides, the CDR3 is TGTGCCAGCAGCTTGGCAAGCAGGGATCCTTTAACATTTTCCTACGAGCAGTACTTC. Translation: CASSLASRDPLTFSYEQYF.

The chain joins TRBV15 to TRBJ1-2, with no clear D. In germline, CDR1 is LNHNV, CDR2 YYDKDF (reference sequence). V was shortened by 3 bases and J by 0 bases, with 17 bases between the two germline ends. This CDR3 has 17 residues. CDR3 region: CATSSELGILSNYGYTF. CDR3 DNA: TGTGCCACCAGCAGTGAACTCGGGATCCTGTCTAACTATGGCTACACCTTC.

The chain joins TRBV2 to TRBJ1-5; no clear D gene. CDR3 length: 15 amino acids. The germline gives CDR1 SNHLY, CDR2 FYNNEI. V was trimmed by 6 bases and J by 5 bases, leaving 17 bases between them. The CDR3: CASRNGGAADQPQHF. Written as DNA, the CDR3 is TGTGCCAGCAGGAACGGAGGTGCTGCCGATCAGCCCCAGCATTTT.

The count of this clone is one. This sequence joins TRBV28 and TRBJ2-2; D is possibly TRBD2 (6 bases). CDR3 length equals 15 residues. V was trimmed by 2 bases and J by 7 bases, leaving 14 bases between them. Germline values: CDR1 MDHEN, CDR2 SYDVKM. The CDR3 bases are TGTGCCAGCAGTTTACGAGGAGGGAAAGGCGGGGAGCTGTTTTTT. Amino acid sequence: CASSLRGGKGGELFF.

The chain employs TRBV6-1 and TRBJ2-7; unclear D gene. Germline CDR1 and CDR2: MNHNS and SASEGT. V gave up 4 bases and J gave up 3 bases, with 10 bases separating them. This CDR3 region has 13 residues. CDR3 coding DNA: TGTGCCAGCAGTGGTGCCAGGCTCTACGAGCAGTACTTC. It translates to CASSGARLYEQYF.

The chain carries TRBV6-5 and TRBJ2-3; D possibly corresponds to TRBD1 (6 bases). In germline, CDR1 is MNHEY, CDR2 SVGAGI. Trimming took off 8 bases at V and 0 bases at J, with 15 bases between the two ends. The length of the CDR3 is 15 residues. As DNA, the CDR3 is TGTGCCAGCCAACAGGACAGCTTGAGCACAGATACGCAGTATTTT. This translates into CASQQDSLSTDTQYF.